What follows are 8 T cell receptor beta chains derived from one specimen sequenced in a study of spatial heterogeneity in lung cancer. Study-wide findings and caveats: Mutation counts in tumors were tracked by counts of expanded intratumoral alpha and beta TCRs.

The antigens of these receptors remain unknown. Time point of the sample: sample taken at primary tumor resection. TCRdb reanalysed the 5' RACE reads using MiXCR and keeps one entry per CDR3 protein. The sample includes 3,000 to 3,500 distinct CDR3 sequences, roughly 6.1% of them seen just once. The specimen was lung tumor tissue, collected at surgery. Source of these receptors: a male donor with early-stage non-small cell lung cancer.

This clonotype turned up a few times. The chain links TRBV29-1 to TRBJ2-3; D unresolved. V lost 8 bases, J lost 2 bases, and 14 bases lay in between. Germline loops: CDR1 SQVTM, CDR2 ANQGSEA. CDR3 size: 13 residues. This CDR3 reads CSLALPPTDTQYF. The CDR3 region has the DNA TGCAGCCTCGCCCTACCACCCACAGATACGCAGTATTTT.

This clonotype is labeled medium-sized. V usage is TRBV28 and J usage is TRBJ2-3, with D uncertain. The CDR3 is made up of 11 amino acids. Germline V gene sequence: CDR1 MDHEN, CDR2 SYDVKM. V was cut by 7 bases and J by 2 bases, with 4 bases left in between. CDR3 bases: TGTGCCAGCACCTCCACAGATACGCAGTATTTT. Amino acid sequence: CASTSTDTQYF.

By frequency in the sample, this clonotype is medium-sized (0.01 to 0.1%). V usage is TRBV3-1 and J usage is TRBJ2-2; possibly TRBD1 for D (6 bases). The CDR3 has 15 amino acids. In germline, CDR1 is LGHDT, CDR2 YNNKEL (reference sequence). The V gene lost 4 bases and the J gene lost 4 bases, with 13 bases spanning the gap. The chain's CDR3 is CASSPPTGITGELFF. CDR3 nucleotide sequence: TGTGCCAGCAGCCCACCAACAGGGATCACCGGGGAGCTGTTTTTT.

Within the sample, this clonotype is medium-sized. The chain couples TRBV6-1 to TRBJ2-4; D unclear. This CDR3 is built from 14 residues. V was cut by 4 bases and J by 2 bases, with 9 bases left in between. Germline V CDR1 and CDR2: MNHNS, SASEGT. The CDR3: CASSAGGTKNIQYF. The CDR3 bases are TGTGCCAGCAGTGCCGGTGGGACCAAAAACATTCAGTACTTC.

CDR3 amino acids: CATSDLDRGHNEQFF. In nucleotides, the CDR3 is TGTGCCACCAGTGATTTGGACAGGGGCCACAATGAGCAGTTCTTC. The chain links TRBV24-1 to TRBJ2-1; 8 nucleotides line up with TRBD1. CDR3 length: 15 amino acids. The trim removed 0 bases at V and 5 bases at J, leaving 2 bases unmatched. Germline V gene sequence: CDR1 KGHDR, CDR2 SFDVKD.

By share of the sample, this clonotype is medium-sized. The V and J genes are TRBV5-1 and TRBJ2-7; D remains ambiguous. Trimming took 4 bases from V and 3 from J, leaving 11 bases between them. Germline V gives CDR1 SGHRS, CDR2 YFSETQ. This CDR3 contains 13 residues. CDR3: CASSLPTSYEQYF. CDR3 bases: TGCGCCAGCAGCCTACCGACGAGCTACGAGCAGTACTTC. Full variable domain (outside the CDR3, taken from reference TRBV5-1 and TRBJ2-7): KAGVTQTPRYLIKTRGQQVTLSCSPISGHRSVSWYQQTPGQGLQFLFEYFSETQRNKGNFPGRFSGRQFSNSRSEMNVSTLELGDSALYLCASSLPTSYEQYFGPGTRLTVT.

This clonotype is labeled medium-sized (0.01 to 0.1%). The chain links TRBV2 to TRBJ2-1, with D perhaps matching TRBD2 (6 bases). Germline CDR1 is SNHLY and CDR2 is FYNNEI. This CDR3 is built from 13 residues. V dropped 0 bases and J dropped 12 bases, with 12 bases sitting between them. This CDR3 is CASSEAPAGGQFF. CDR3 in DNA: TGTGCCAGCAGTGAAGCCCCGGCCGGGGGGCAGTTCTTC.

The chain combines TRBV29-1 with TRBJ2-7; D unclear. With 3 bases removed from V and 7 bases from J, the gap between germline ends came to 10 bases. This CDR3 comprises 11 residues. CDR1 is SQVTM, CDR2 ANQGSEA, per germline. The CDR3 region has the DNA TGCAGCGTTGACCAGGTCGGGGAGCAGTACTTC. This encodes CSVDQVGEQYF.